This TCR beta chain derives from a study of T cell responses to AZD1222 COVID-19 vaccine. The study's findings and limits: Seropositive status at baseline applied to only a handful of AZD1222 recipients.

The CDR3 covers 13 residues. Germline loops: CDR1 MGHRA, CDR2 YSYEKL. Trimming shortened V by 0 bases and J by 6 bases, and 8 bases separated the two germline ends. On this clone: The antigen is unknown.

Generated by immunoSEQ multiplex PCR, the TCRdb table keeps only in-frame clones and is missing some. The data contain about 150,000 clones, roughly 90% of them singletons. Sequencing used peripheral blood, obtained 28 days after the second AZD1222 dose. The chain is built from TRBV4-1 and TRBJ2-5, with D unclear. The sequence derives from an adult who received the AZD1222 COVID-19 vaccine. The CDR3 DNA reads TGCGCCAGCAGCCAAGAGGTGGGAAAGACCCAGTACTTC. Protein product: CASSQEVGKTQYF.